The T cell receptor beta chain under discussion was sequenced for a study of a mutant IDH1 vaccine in newly diagnosed glioma. Turning to the study itself: First vaccine doses came 4-6 weeks after radiotherapy alone, or with temozolomide cycles. Beforehand, treatment had been radiotherapy, temozolomide, or both; the majority received both. Week 35 was safety follow-up visit V12; week 47 was end-of-study visit V13.

This clone came up a few times. Its specificity is not known. One end of the junction fails to match germline, which may point to a read error. This CDR3 is built from 13 residues. CDR1 is MNHNS and CDR2 is SASEGT in the germline V gene. Time point noted: week 47, end of study. In every dose of vaccine, 300 ug of mutant IDH1 20-mer peptide was given alongside topical imiquimod. Eight vaccine doses were administered to patients at weeks 1, 3, 5, 7, 11, 15, 19 and 23. Libraries were prepared by immunoSEQ multiplex PCR; TCRdb keeps only in-frame clonotypes and omits some of them. This repertoire shows fewer than 40,000 clones, around 81% found once; its top ten account for about 30%.

This TCR was recovered from a man aged 30 to 45 with glioma. The chain uses TRBV6-1 and TRBJ1-5; D unresolved. The sample consisted of PBMCs, taken from a glioma patient whose treatment included an IDH1 peptide vaccine. The CDR3 region is CASGEVVGQPQHF. For the CDR3, the DNA is TGTGCCAGCGGTGAGGTAGTCGGTCAGCCCCAGCATTTT.